The present entry profiles one TCR beta chain with its context. Antigen specificity is unknown. It was by 5' RACE with UMI labels that the TRB cDNA libraries were prepared. Following a re-call of the 5' RACE reads, TCRdb has one entry per CDR3 protein and lacks DNA. The sample has 100,000 to 150,000 distinct CDR3 sequences. These data originate in a study of CXCR3-negative and CXCR3-positive naive CD8 T cells. Notes on the study in general: Naive CXCR3-negative cells resembled naive CXCR3-positive cells in TRBV-TRBJ usage; memory cells differed.

Germline values: CDR1 SEHNR, CDR2 FQNEAQ (reference sequence). The CDR3 runs to 13 residues. Sample: naive CXCR3- CD8+ T cells from blood. Subset: CD45RO-CCR7+CD27+CD95- naive CD8+ T cells lacking CXCR3 (TNR3-). The sequence derives from a human donor in good health. Some clones in this sample may be carry-over from other donors' samples. This rearrangement joins TRBV7-9 to TRBJ2-2. CDR3 protein: CASSLNRVEELFF.